The next 14 T cell receptor beta chains were all read from a single sample in a study of blood T cell repertoires in COVID-19. TCRdb's copy holds only in-frame clones and misses some; the assay was immunoSEQ multiplex PCR. Here the sample spans approximately 200,000 clones, 75% to 90% being singletons. Sequences were obtained from PBMCs or T cells enriched from blood (not recorded which). All receptors come from a middle-aged woman with acute COVID-19.

The chain has TRBV19 and TRBJ1-5; D is undetermined. V was cut by 2 bases and J by 4 bases, with 12 bases left in between. Germline assignment: CDR1 LNHDA and CDR2 SQIVND (reference sequence). The length of the CDR3 is 15 residues. The CDR3 loop reads CASSIREGENQPQHF. CDR3 DNA: TGTGCCAGTAGTATACGGGAGGGCGAAAATCAGCCCCAGCATTTT.

The chain combines TRBV6-4 with TRBJ2-7, with 7 nucleotides matching TRBD1. With 5 bases clipped from V and 3 bases from J, the junction kept 16 bases outside the gene matches. This CDR3 has 17 residues. Germline V gives CDR1 MRHNA, CDR2 SNTAGT. The CDR3 loop reads CASSPLLDRARCYEQYF. The CDR3 nucleotides are TGTGCCAGCAGTCCACTACTTGACAGGGCCCGATGCTACGAGCAGTACTTC.

The gene calls are TRBV24-1 and TRBJ2-3, with D possibly matching TRBD1 (6 bases). V shed 3 bases and J shed 2 bases, with 11 bases lying between them. The CDR3 loop spans 15 amino acids. Germline V lookup: CDR1 KGHDR, CDR2 SFDVKD. CDR3 bases: TGTGCCACCAGTGATCCGGGACAAACCACAGATACGCAGTATTTT. This translates into CATSDPGQTTDTQYF.

By sample fraction, this clone is medium-sized. This chain connects TRBV4-3 to TRBJ2-3; 7 bases match TRBD2. The CDR3 has 14 amino acids. V shed 1 base and J 8 bases; nucleotides not matched to a gene: 6. Looked up from germline, CDR1 is LGHNA and CDR2 is YSLEER. The CDR3 coding sequence is TGCGCCAGCAGCCAAGGGACTAGTGATGCTACGCAGTATTTT. Translated: CASSQGTSDATQYF.

This chain connects TRBV5-1 to TRBJ2-3, with 8 nucleotides matching TRBD1. The length of the CDR3 is 15 residues. Per germline, CDR1 SGHRS and CDR2 YFSETQ. Trimming removed 1 base from V and 6 bases from J; junction bases left unmatched: 7. CDR3 loop: CASSLLDRVWDTQYF. The CDR3 DNA follows: TGCGCCAGCAGCTTGCTGGACAGGGTGTGGGATACGCAGTATTTT.

The V call is TRBV15, the J call TRBJ1-1, with D possibly TRBD1 on 6 matching bases. CDR1 and CDR2 from the germline V gene are LNHNV and YYDKDF (reference sequence). This CDR3 comprises 15 residues. Trimming pared 4 bases from V and 5 bases from J, leaving 17 bases between. CDR3 sequence: CATSIKDSSGTEAFF. CDR3 bases: TGTGCCACCAGCATAAAGGACAGTTCGGGAACTGAAGCTTTCTTT.

This chain connects TRBV5-1 to TRBJ2-5; D is possibly TRBD2 (5 bases). CDR1 and CDR2 from the germline V gene are SGHRS and YFSETQ. Trimming removed 0 bases at V and 4 bases at J, with 13 bases between. This CDR3 is 15 amino acids long. CDR3 nucleotide sequence: TGCGCCAGCAGCTTGGTCCCTAGCAGGCGAGAGACCCAGTACTTC. Its protein product is CASSLVPSRRETQYF. The full variable domain, rest sourced from reference TRBV5-1 and TRBJ2-5, is KAGVTQTPRYLIKTRGQQVTLSCSPISGHRSVSWYQQTPGQGLQFLFEYFSETQRNKGNFPGRFSGRQFSNSRSEMNVSTLELGDSALYLCASSLVPSRRETQYFGPGTRLLVL.

The chain joins TRBV6-1 to TRBJ1-6; possibly TRBD1 for D (5 bases). V was clipped by 0 bases and J by 5 bases, with 11 bases between them. The CDR3 contains 16 residues. Germline CDR1 MNHNS, CDR2 SASEGT. The CDR3 reads CASSEAPGGNNSPLHF. CDR3 in DNA: TGTGCCAGCAGTGAAGCGCCCGGGGGAAATAATTCACCCCTCCACTTT.

The gene calls are TRBV9 and TRBJ2-3, with 7 bases lining up with TRBD2. In germline, CDR1 is SGDLS, CDR2 YYNGEE. This CDR3 is 17 amino acids long. The V segment lost 4 bases and the J segment 0 bases; nucleotides outside the gene matches: 11. The chain's CDR3 is CASSPHPAGVSTDTQYF. The DNA for the CDR3 is TGTGCCAGCAGCCCCCATCCCGCGGGGGTTAGCACAGATACGCAGTATTTT.

The chain combines TRBV5-8 with TRBJ2-2; 9 bases map to TRBD1. CDR3 length: 14 residues. CDR1 and CDR2 from the germline V gene are SGHTS and YDEGEE. V was clipped by 9 bases and J by 2 bases; unmatched bases: 5. The CDR3 here is CATTGGFNTGELFF. CDR3 DNA: TGTGCCACGACAGGGGGGTTCAACACCGGGGAGCTGTTTTTT.

The chain uses TRBV27 and TRBJ1-6; TRBD1 matches at 11 bases. J was trimmed by 11 bases and V by 10 bases; bases with no gene match: 10. Germline CDR1 MNHEY, CDR2 SMNVEV (reference sequence). This CDR3 comprises 14 residues. The CDR3 sequence: CATPGQGGSAPLHF. In nucleotides, the CDR3 is TGTGCCACCCCGGGACAGGGGGGTAGCGCACCCCTCCACTTT.

The chain joins TRBV5-1 to TRBJ1-1, with unresolved D. CDR3 length equals 13 residues. The ends were cut back, 5 bases at V and 0 bases at J, with 8 bases in the middle. Germline V gene sequence: CDR1 SGHRS, CDR2 YFSETQ. The CDR3 loop is CASRSTVNTEAFF. The CDR3 coding sequence is TGCGCCAGCAGGTCCACAGTGAACACTGAAGCTTTCTTT.

V is TRBV4-2 and J is TRBJ1-1; D is perhaps TRBD1 (5 bases). Germline assignment: CDR1 LGHNA and CDR2 YNFKEQ. Trimming pared 0 bases from V and 0 bases from J, leaving 17 bases between. The CDR3 loop spans 18 amino acids. The chain's CDR3 is CASSQEGGLGMMNTEAFF. The CDR3 bases are TGTGCCAGCAGCCAAGAGGGGGGACTCGGGATGATGAACACTGAAGCTTTCTTT.

The J gene is TRBJ1-1, the V gene TRBV7-9; D is possibly TRBD1 (6 bases). Germline-derived CDR1 and CDR2 are SEHNR and FQNEAQ (reference sequence). The CDR3 sequence is 14 residues long. Between the trimmed V and J ends, which lost 3 bases and 1 base, there was a span of 9 bases. CDR3 sequence: CASSFETGNTEAFF. In nucleotides, the CDR3 is TGTGCCAGCAGCTTCGAGACAGGGAACACTGAAGCTTTCTTT.